Detailed here is one T cell receptor beta chain. The sample is drawn from a study of cytomegalovirus exposure and HLA in healthy donors. The length of the CDR3 is 13 residues. Per germline, CDR1 SQVTM and CDR2 ANQGSEA. V lost 2 bases and J lost 11; bases outside the gene matches: 9. Primers included in the PCR were 60 Vbeta and 13 Jbeta primers. Clones were read by immunoSEQ multiplex PCR, and TCRdb kept only the in-frame ones, dropping some. The table has 120,000 or so clones, 8% to 11% seen once; the top ten hold 4% to 5%. J is TRBJ1-1 and V is TRBV29-1; 9 bases fit TRBD1. Input material: PBMCs. This TCR came from a woman under 30 in good health and CMV-seropositive. The CDR3 DNA is TGCAGCGTTGAATGGGACAGGGCGGGGTTGGCTTTCTTT. It is translated as CSVEWDRAGLAFF.